Each of the 28 T cell receptor beta chains below was sequenced from the same sample in a study of neurological immune-mediated disorders. TCRdb itself ran the 5' RACE reads through MiXCR, one entry per CDR3 protein. The table lists 28,000 or so distinct CDR3 sequences, around 12% of them singletons. The sample was PBMCs. The receptors stem from a man in his sixties in good health.

This clonotype was picked up many times. The chain carries TRBV15 and TRBJ2-1; maybe TRBD2 (6 bases). CDR3 length: 17 amino acids. CDR1 is LNHNV and CDR2 is YYDKDF in the germline V gene (reference sequence). Trimming removed 0 bases from V and 2 bases from J, with 14 bases in between. CDR3 nucleotide sequence: TGTGCCACCAGCAGAGAGAAGTACGCGGGGCCCTACAATGAGCAGTTCTTC. Protein product: CATSREKYAGPYNEQFF.

Ten or more counts support this clonotype. The chain couples TRBV5-6 to TRBJ1-2; maybe TRBD1 (5 bases). Trimming removed 5 bases at V and 2 bases at J, with 16 bases between. Germline lookup yields CDR1 SGHDT and CDR2 YYEEEE. The CDR3 is made up of 15 amino acids. CDR3 DNA sequence: TGTGCCAGCAGTTCAGGGAGGATCACCAACTATGGCTACACCTTC. Its protein product is CASSSGRITNYGYTF.

The sample holds many counts of this clonotype. The chain combines TRBV11-3 with TRBJ2-2, with a tentative D call TRBD1 (6 bases). This CDR3 comprises 13 residues. With 8 bases removed from V and 1 base from J, the gap between germline ends came to 8 bases. CDR1 is SGHNT and CDR2 is YENEEA in the germline V gene. CDR3 region: CASHRVNTGELFF. The CDR3 DNA reads TGTGCCAGCCACAGGGTGAACACCGGGGAGCTGTTTTTT.

This clonotype occurred many times. The chain links TRBV5-1 to TRBJ2-2; 7 positions agree with TRBD1. The CDR3 extends over 17 amino acids. Germline V gene sequence: CDR1 SGHRS, CDR2 YFSETQ. Trimming cost V 1 base and J 5 bases; bases outside gene matches: 11. CDR3 sequence: CASSLRWAKTGTGELFF. DNA for the CDR3: TGCGCCAGCAGCTTGCGTTGGGCAAAGACAGGGACCGGGGAGCTGTTTTTT.

The table lists this clonotype with many counts. Here the CDR3 reads CSARDPGYQETQYF. CDR3 in DNA: TGCAGTGCTAGAGACCCAGGATACCAAGAGACCCAGTACTTC. The chain employs TRBV20-1 and TRBJ2-5; D ambiguous. The CDR3 length is 14 residues. V lost 0 bases to trimming and J lost 0 bases, with 8 bases between them. CDR1 is DFQATT and CDR2 is SNEGSKA in the germline V gene (reference sequence).

The table lists this clonotype with many counts. The chain couples TRBV7-7 to TRBJ2-5; tentatively, D is TRBD1 (6 bases). Germline lookup yields CDR1 SSHAT and CDR2 FNYEAQ (reference sequence). This CDR3 has 13 amino acids. Trimming removed 5 bases at V and 3 bases at J, with 10 bases between. DNA of the CDR3: TGTGCCAGCAGCCAGGACAGTGAAGAGACCCAGTACTTC. Translating it yields CASSQDSEETQYF.

This clonotype was observed at least ten times. The gene calls are TRBV20-1 and TRBJ2-5, with 8 bases identical to TRBD2. CDR1 and CDR2 (germline): DFQATT, SNEGSKA (reference sequence). After removal of 4 bases from V and 2 bases from J, the junction contained 9 bases not matched to a gene. CDR3 length: 15 amino acids. The CDR3 bases are TGCAGTGCTAACGGAAAGCGGGAGAGGCAAGAGACCCAGTACTTC. This codes for CSANGKRERQETQYF.

This clonotype was picked up many times. The chain has TRBV27 and TRBJ1-2; D is unclear. Germline CDR1 MNHEY, CDR2 SMNVEV (reference sequence). Trimming stripped 6 bases from V and 1 base from J, with 9 bases between. The CDR3 totals 13 residues. CDR3 sequence: CASRELFNYGYTF. The CDR3 DNA reads as TGTGCCAGCAGGGAACTTTTTAACTATGGCTACACCTTC.

In its sample, this clonotype ranks as medium-sized. The rearrangement joins TRBV29-1 to TRBJ2-1, with TRBD2 matching 9 bases. The trim removed 6 bases at V and 7 bases at J, leaving 13 bases unmatched. CDR1 is SQVTM, CDR2 ANQGSEA, per germline. This CDR3 is built from 15 residues. The CDR3: CSVAPREGRYNEQFF. CDR3 in DNA: TGCAGCGTCGCCCCGCGGGAGGGACGGTATAATGAGCAGTTCTTC.

In regard to this clonotype: The limits of the CDR3 on the DNA are not certain, so only TCRdb's listed CDR3 is given. The chain carries TRBV5-1 and TRBJ2-3; whether TRBD2, the table's D call, matches the DNA was not checked. Ends included, the CDR3 has 20 residues. Germline values: CDR1 SGHRS, CDR2 YFSETQ. The CDR3 here is CASSFYICSASPPGTDTQYF.

This clonotype has a count of ten or more. This chain connects TRBV27 to TRBJ1-2; the match to TRBD1 covers 7 bases. V was pared by 5 bases and J by 7 bases, with 4 bases of the junction left unmatched. The CDR3 loop spans 12 amino acids. Germline-derived CDR1 and CDR2 are MNHEY and SMNVEV (reference sequence). CDR3 sequence (DNA): TGTGCCAGCAGTAGCGACAGGGTTGGCTACACCTTC. Protein: CASSSDRVGYTF.

This clonotype was seen repeatedly, ten times or more. V is TRBV19 and J is TRBJ1-6; D ambiguous. CDR3 size: 14 residues. Germline CDR1 and CDR2: LNHDA and SQIVND (reference sequence). Trimming removed 6 bases at V and 12 bases at J, with 18 bases between. The CDR3 DNA follows: TGTGCCAGTAGACTACCGGGCGCCGGATTACCCCTCCACTTT. Translating gives CASRLPGAGLPLHF.

On this clonotype itself: The DNA is omitted, as the CDR3 cannot be located on it reliably, and the CDR3 follows TCRdb's listing. This rearrangement joins TRBV5-1 to TRBJ1-1. 20 amino acids form the CDR3, both terminal residues included. The germline V gene has CDR1 SGHRS and CDR2 YFSETQ. The CDR3 loop is CASSFYICSPGGEMNTEAFF.

This chain uses TRBV29-1 with TRBJ2-2; tentatively, D is TRBD1 or TRBD2 (5 bases each). Between the trimmed V and J ends, which lost 8 bases and 10 bases, there was a span of 14 bases. Germline CDR1 and CDR2: SQVTM and ANQGSEA. This CDR3 is 11 amino acids long. CDR3 residues: CSIGGGVELFF. For the CDR3, the DNA is TGCAGCATTGGGGGTGGCGTGGAGCTGTTTTTT.

This clonotype was observed at least ten times. This sequence joins TRBV18 and TRBJ2-5, with no clear D. The germline gives CDR1 KGHSH, CDR2 LQKENI. This CDR3 spans 12 amino acids. V was pared by 3 bases and J by 5 bases, with 7 bases between. The CDR3 spells CASSPTGETQYF. In DNA, the CDR3 is TGTGCCAGCTCACCCACCGGGGAGACCCAGTACTTC.

This clonotype has at least ten counts. V usage is TRBV29-1 and J usage is TRBJ1-1; TRBD1 agrees at 9 bases. The length of the CDR3 is 13 residues. Unmatched junction bases numbered 9, after V lost 3 bases and J lost 10 bases. Germline CDR1 reads SQVTM; CDR2 reads ANQGSEA. CDR3: CSVEATGGDGAFF. In DNA form, the CDR3 reads TGCAGCGTTGAGGCGACAGGGGGAGACGGAGCTTTCTTT.

Concerning this clonotype: The germline gene is not matched at one end of the junction; a read error may be the cause. The chain employs TRBV7-3 and TRBJ1-5; D not resolved. Germline V CDR1 and CDR2: SGHTA, FQGTGA. The CDR3 totals 17 residues. CDR3 bases: TGTGCCAGCAGCTTAACTGCCGCGCGGGCTTGCAATCAGCCCCATCATTTT. Amino acid sequence: CASSLTAARACNQPHHF.

This clonotype was observed a few times. The junction and the germline gene differ at one end; a read error may be behind it. V gene TRBV5-1 combines with J gene TRBJ1-1; D call uncertain. Germline V gene sequence: CDR1 SGHRS, CDR2 YFSETQ. The CDR3 is 14 amino acids. CDR3 nucleotides: TGCGCCAGCAGCTTTTACAATGTGAGCACTGAAGCGTTCTTT. Protein product: CASSFYNVSTEAFF.

This clonotype has ten or more counts. The rearrangement links TRBV24-1 to TRBJ1-5; D call uncertain. This CDR3 contains 14 residues. The germline V gene encodes CDR1 KGHDR and CDR2 SFDVKD. V lost 5 bases and J 2 bases, leaving 9 bases between the germline ends. CDR3 nucleotide sequence: TGTGCCACCAGTGCCTTTGGAGGCAATCAGCCCCAGCATTTT. This translates into CATSAFGGNQPQHF.

The sample holds many counts of this clonotype. In nucleotides, the CDR3 is TGTGCCAGCAGCTCGTCCACCGGGGAGCTGTTTTTT. This sequence encodes CASSSSTGELFF. The chain carries TRBV12-3 or TRBV12-4 and TRBJ2-2; D is ambiguous. The CDR3 is 12 residues long. The V end lost 6 bases, the J end lost 4 bases, and 6 bases lay between the germline ends.

This clonotype occurred a few times. The chain employs TRBV25-1 and TRBJ1-2; D is unresolved. CDR1 and CDR2 (germline): MGHDK, SYGVNS. CDR3 length: 12 residues. The ends were cut back, 10 bases at V and 4 bases at J, with 13 bases in the middle. The CDR3 DNA follows: TGTGCCACCAAAGGAGATTCCTATGGCTACACCTTC. It is translated as CATKGDSYGYTF.

Many counts were recorded for this clonotype. The V call is TRBV11-2, the J call TRBJ2-1, with 10 bases lining up with TRBD1. Unmatched junction bases numbered 16, after V lost 0 bases and J lost 11 bases. The CDR3 runs 18 residues. CDR1 SGHAT and CDR2 FQNNGV come from the germline V gene. CDR3 in DNA: TGTGCCAGCAGCTTAGATTCGAGACAGGGGGCTTTCATCAAGAAGCAGTTCTTC. Protein: CASSLDSRQGAFIKKQFF. Looking up the rest from reference TRBV11-2 and TRBJ2-1 gives the full variable domain: EAGVAQSPRYKIIEKRQSVAFWCNPISGHATLYWYQQILGQGPKLLIQFQNNGVVDDSQLPKDRFSAERLKGVDSTLKIQPAKLEDSAVYLCASSLDSRQGAFIKKQFFGPGTRLTVL.

This clonotype was seen at least ten times. This chain uses TRBV28 with TRBJ2-7; no reliable D call. The V and J ends lost 2 bases and 2 bases respectively, with 4 bases between them. This CDR3 is built from 12 residues. Germline V gene data show CDR1 as MDHEN and CDR2 as SYDVKM. As DNA, the CDR3 is TGTGCCAGCAGTTTAGAGGCCTACGAGCAGTACTTC. Translation gives CASSLEAYEQYF. The variable domain in full, completed from reference TRBV28 and TRBJ2-7, reads DVKVTQSSRYLVKRTGEKVFLECVQDMDHENMFWYRQDPGLGLRLIYFSYDVKMKEKGDIPEGYSVSREKKERFSLILESASTNQTSMYLCASSLEAYEQYFGPGTRLTVT.

This clonotype was observed many times. Given a much more abundant clone one base away, this may be a read error. Written as DNA, the CDR3 is TGTGCCAACAGTTTAGCTGGTTGGGATAAAGAGACCCAGTACTTC. The encoded protein is CANSLAGWDKETQYF. This chain uses TRBV12-3 or TRBV12-4 with TRBJ2-5; D is uncertain. CDR3 length equals 15 residues.

This clonotype was recorded at least ten times. The chain carries TRBV20-1 and TRBJ2-7; D may be TRBD2 (5 bases). The CDR3 sequence is 16 residues long. Germline CDR1 reads DFQATT; CDR2 reads SNEGSKA (reference sequence). The V gene lost 0 bases and the J gene lost 2 bases, with 17 bases spanning the gap. The CDR3 sequence is CSARDLGDKIPYEQYF. The CDR3, as DNA: TGCAGTGCTAGAGATCTGGGAGACAAAATCCCCTACGAGCAGTACTTC.

This clonotype showed up many times. The chain employs TRBV29-1 and TRBJ2-1; D ambiguous. The CDR3 totals 13 residues. Trimming shortened V by 5 bases and J by 0 bases, and 8 bases separated the two germline ends. The germline gives CDR1 SQVTM, CDR2 ANQGSEA. CDR3: CSVSASSYNEQFF. Here the CDR3 DNA reads TGCAGCGTTTCAGCGAGCTCCTACAATGAGCAGTTCTTC.

This clonotype has at least ten counts. The rearrangement links TRBV5-5 to TRBJ2-5; 10 nucleotides match TRBD2. The CDR3 length is 19 residues. Germline values: CDR1 SGHKS, CDR2 YYEKEE (reference sequence). Losses at the gene ends were 0 bases for V and 5 bases for J; bases not matched to a gene: 16. CDR3 bases: TGTGCCAGCAGCTTGGTCCCCGTCCTGGTAGCGGGGGGTCGCGAGACCCAGTACTTC. It encodes CASSLVPVLVAGGRETQYF.

This rearrangement joins TRBV7-8 to TRBJ2-5; TRBD2 might be the D (7 bases). CDR1 is SGHVS and CDR2 is FQNEAQ in the germline V gene. The CDR3 length is 14 residues. With 2 bases removed from V and 5 bases from J, the gap between germline ends came to 12 bases. Here the CDR3 DNA reads TGTGCCAGCAGCTTACGGGGGGCGGGGGAGACCCAGTACTTC. This codes for CASSLRGAGETQYF. Full variable domain (rest looked up from reference TRBV7-8 and TRBJ2-5): GAGVSQSPRYKVAKRGQDVALRCDPISGHVSLFWYQQALGQGPEFLTYFQNEAQLDKSGLPSDRFFAERPEGSVSTLKIQRTQQEDSAVYLCASSLRGAGETQYFGPGTRLLVL.